The 12 T cell receptor beta chains in this list originate from one sample, sequenced in a study of cytomegalovirus exposure and HLA in healthy donors. Vbeta (60) and Jbeta (13) primers were used in the PCR. Assay used: immunoSEQ multiplex PCR; TCRdb lists only in-frame clones, some missing. The repertoire holds around 110,000 clones, with roughly 82% as singletons. Sample: PBMCs. All receptors derive from a man in his forties or fifties in good health and CMV-seronegative.

The CDR3 DNA reads as TGTGCCAGCAGCTTAAATAATTCTCCTAACACCGGGGAGCTGTTTTTT. It is translated as CASSLNNSPNTGELFF. V gene TRBV7-8 combines with J gene TRBJ2-2; the D is unclear. Trimming took 2 bases from V and 2 from J, leaving 12 bases between them. This CDR3 contains 16 residues. CDR1 and CDR2 from the germline V gene are SGHVS and FQNEAQ.

There are a few counts of this clone. In DNA, the CDR3 is TGTGCCAGCAGCAGATCAATTAGCGGGGGGGCAGATACGCAGTATTTT. Its translation is CASSRSISGGADTQYF. The chain couples TRBV5-4 to TRBJ2-3, with 11 bases fitting TRBD2. The CDR3 has 16 amino acids. In germline, CDR1 is SGHNT, CDR2 YYREEE (reference sequence). V lost 4 bases to trimming and J lost 4 bases; unmatched junction nucleotides: 8.

This clone was found once. The V gene is TRBV6-5, the J gene TRBJ1-2; 8 bases match TRBD1. Unmatched junction bases numbered 7, after V lost 5 bases and J lost 5 bases. Germline V gene data show CDR1 as MNHEY and CDR2 as SVGAGI. The CDR3 totals 14 residues. CDR3 protein: CASSPYRGDYGYTF. DNA for the CDR3: TGTGCCAGCAGTCCCTACAGGGGGGATTATGGCTACACCTTC.

The chain links TRBV30 to TRBJ1-5; D not certain. Trimming took off 0 bases at V and 3 bases at J, with 9 bases between the two ends. This CDR3 is built from 14 residues. Germline CDR1 GTSNPN, CDR2 SVGIG (reference sequence). CDR3: CAWSVRQNNQPQHF. CDR3 sequence (DNA): TGTGCCTGGAGTGTACGTCAGAACAATCAGCCCCAGCATTTT.

V is TRBV7-9 and J is TRBJ1-5; 7 positions agree with TRBD1. Germline V gene sequence: CDR1 SEHNR, CDR2 FQNEAQ (reference sequence). This CDR3 region has 15 residues. The J segment lost 5 bases and the V segment lost 3 bases, leaving 7 bases of the junction unmatched. CDR3 sequence (DNA): TGTGCCAGCAGCTTCAAAGGGGGCGAGGATCAGCCCCAGCATTTT. Its translation is CASSFKGGEDQPQHF.

The V gene is TRBV7-2, the J gene TRBJ2-5; 11 bases are a match to TRBD2. Trimming removed 2 bases from V and 1 base from J; junction bases left unmatched: 3. The CDR3 spans 16 residues. Germline values: CDR1 SGHTA, CDR2 FQGNSA. The CDR3 sequence: CASSLLLAGGQETQYF. CDR3 sequence (DNA): TGTGCCAGCAGCTTACTTCTAGCGGGGGGCCAAGAGACCCAGTACTTC.

This chain uses TRBV4-1 with TRBJ2-6, with D unresolved. V lost 0 bases and J 0 bases, leaving 18 bases between the germline ends. The CDR3 totals 20 residues. Germline CDR1 is MGHRA and CDR2 is YSYEKL. The CDR3 DNA is TGCGCCAGCAGCCAAGAACTATCCGTTTATGTCCACTCTGGGGCCAACGTCCTGACTTTC. This gives the protein CASSQELSVYVHSGANVLTF.

In DNA, the CDR3 is TGTGCCAGCACCTGGACCGGGACTAACACTGAAGCTTTCTTT. Its translation is CASTWTGTNTEAFF. The V and J genes are TRBV2 and TRBJ1-1; D may be TRBD1 (5 bases). The V end was cut by 7 bases, the J end by 2 bases, with 14 bases between. CDR3 length equals 14 residues. Per the germline V gene, CDR1 is SNHLY and CDR2 is FYNNEI.

This clone was seen only a few times. This chain connects TRBV23-1 to TRBJ1-3; D may be TRBD1 (6 bases). TRBV23-1 counts as an open reading frame of uncertain function. The CDR3 is made up of 18 amino acids. Trimming removed 4 bases at V and 1 base at J, with 20 bases between. The CDR3 DNA reads TGCGCCAGCAGTCTACACGAGGGCAGGGGAGTATCTGGAAACACCATATATTTT. The encoded protein is CASSLHEGRGVSGNTIYF.

The rearrangement joins TRBV2 to TRBJ2-5; D perhaps matches TRBD2 (6 bases). Germline CDR1 and CDR2: SNHLY and FYNNEI. The CDR3 length is 13 residues. V lost 6 bases, J lost 1 base, and 9 bases lay in between. CDR3 sequence reads: CASRGTFQETQYF. CDR3 coding DNA: TGTGCCAGCAGGGGGACTTTCCAAGAGACCCAGTACTTC.

Here the CDR3 reads CASSPRGQGNTEAFF. The CDR3, as DNA: TGTGCCAGCAGTCCGAGGGGACAGGGGAACACTGAAGCTTTCTTT. V gene TRBV6-5 combines with J gene TRBJ1-1; TRBD1 matches at 9 bases. Germline V gene data show CDR1 as MNHEY and CDR2 as SVGAGI. The CDR3 sequence is 15 residues long. Trimming removed 5 bases from V and 1 base from J; junction bases left unmatched: 5.

This chain's CDR3 is CASTLTNNYGYTF. CDR3 DNA sequence: TGTGCCAGCACCCTGACAAATAACTATGGCTACACCTTC. The chain joins TRBV6-1 to TRBJ1-2; D is uncertain. The germline CDR1 and CDR2 sequences are MNHNS and SASEGT. CDR3 length equals 13 residues. Trimming shortened V by 7 bases and J by 1 base, and 10 bases separated the two germline ends.